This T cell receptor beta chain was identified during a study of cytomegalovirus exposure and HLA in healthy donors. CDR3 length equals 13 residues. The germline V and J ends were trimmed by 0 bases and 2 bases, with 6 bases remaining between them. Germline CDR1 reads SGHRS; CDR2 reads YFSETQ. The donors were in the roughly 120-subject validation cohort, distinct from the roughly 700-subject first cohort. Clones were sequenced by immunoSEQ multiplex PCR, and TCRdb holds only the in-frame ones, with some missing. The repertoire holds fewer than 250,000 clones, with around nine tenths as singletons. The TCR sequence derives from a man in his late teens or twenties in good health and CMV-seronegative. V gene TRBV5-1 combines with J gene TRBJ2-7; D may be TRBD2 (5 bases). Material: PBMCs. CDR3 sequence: CASSLGGPYEQYF. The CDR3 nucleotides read TGCGCCAGCAGCTTGGGAGGGCCCTACGAGCAGTACTTC.